This T cell receptor (beta chain) was identified in a study of blood T cell repertoires in COVID-19 (dated by TCRdb to 2018 to 2020). About the study as a whole: Collaborator samples came from the United States, Italy and Spain and covered acute and convalescent phases of COVID-19. The material from the prospective study consisted of cDNA or gDNA derived from T cells, B-cell-depleted T cells, or PBMCs. The dataset comprised deeply sampled blood TCRbeta repertoires from subjects exposed to, actively infected with, or recovered from COVID-19. The repertoires were released in a freely available public database intended as a resource for research on the immune response to SARS-CoV-2. The samples were drawn from two sources: the first 160 participants of the ongoing ImmuneRACE study, and fewer than 1,500 subjects contributed by 6 global collaborators. Nearly every sample came with metadata listing a de-identified subject ID, COVID-19 status, age in years and sex. Where available, HLA class I and class II types were taken from metadata supplied by the sample provider and were not determined by assay-based typing.

About this clone: The antigen it recognizes is unknown. Within one base of it there is no much larger clone, and no base qualities were kept.

Each collaborating institution followed its own protocols to collect whole blood in K2EDTA tubes. For TCRbeta analysis, collaborators shipped samples as frozen whole blood, isolated PBMCs, or DNA extracted from either of those sample types. Sequences SEHNR (CDR1) and FQNEAQ (CDR2) are obtained from the germline V gene (reference sequence). The cysteine opens and the phenylalanine closes a CDR3 of 16 amino acids. Of all the DNA, just the CDR3 is kept, 48 bases in frame from base 1. The germline V end is reduced by 5 bases and the J end by 4 bases; junction bases left unmatched: 8. TCRbeta CDR3 regions were amplified from genomic DNA using the immunoSEQ Assay, a bias-controlled multiplex PCR. The published analysis was carried out like this. Nucleated cell counts per sample were estimated from amplification of reference gene primers within the assay. To quantify the absolute abundance of each unique TCRbeta CDR3 rearrangement, sequence reads were collapsed and filtered. For each sample, productive Simpson clonality was calculated by taking the square root of Simpson's diversity index across productive rearrangements. Sourced from immuneACCESS, this table was stored by TCRdb with only in-frame sequences that have V and J called. A share of the clones is absent; for the studies checked, an unresolved V gene accounts for under half, and the remainder has no known explanation. V, J and clone size derive from that table, while D and trimming were established from the DNA sequence. Within this sample are around 25,000 clones, with 88% of them counted one time only. The biggest ten clones account for roughly 20% of the sample.

What the research found in general, with its limitations: How much clinical and demographic metadata was included differed by source and by participant, and the metadata was provided uncurated.

The rearranged chain carries TRBV7-9 and TRBJ1-4; 9 central nucleotides agree with TRBD1. The sequence was collected from a man in his 70s in a cohort sampled during active COVID-19. Source material: peripheral blood. The CDR3 protein: CASSGGGTGRNEKLFF. The nucleotides are TGTGCCAGCAGCGGGGGAGGGACAGGGCGTAATGAAAAACTGTTTTTT.